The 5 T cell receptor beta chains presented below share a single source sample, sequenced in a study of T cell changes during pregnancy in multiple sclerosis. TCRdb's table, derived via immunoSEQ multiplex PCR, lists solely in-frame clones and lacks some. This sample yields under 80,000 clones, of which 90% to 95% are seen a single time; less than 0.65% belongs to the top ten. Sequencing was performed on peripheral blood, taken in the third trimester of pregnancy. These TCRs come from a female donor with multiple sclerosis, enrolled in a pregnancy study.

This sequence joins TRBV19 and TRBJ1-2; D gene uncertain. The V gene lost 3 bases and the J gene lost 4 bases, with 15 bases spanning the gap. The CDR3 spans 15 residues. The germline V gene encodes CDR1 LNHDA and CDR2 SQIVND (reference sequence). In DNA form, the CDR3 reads TGTGCCAGTAGTATGCCGGGTTGGTACGGCTATGGCTACACCTTC. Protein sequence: CASSMPGWYGYGYTF. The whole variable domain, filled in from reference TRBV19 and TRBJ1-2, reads DGGITQSPKYLFRKEGQNVTLSCEQNLNHDAMYWYRQDPGQGLRLIYYSQIVNDFQKGDIAEGYSVSREKKESFPLTVTSAQKNPTAFYLCASSMPGWYGYGYTFGSGTRLTVV.

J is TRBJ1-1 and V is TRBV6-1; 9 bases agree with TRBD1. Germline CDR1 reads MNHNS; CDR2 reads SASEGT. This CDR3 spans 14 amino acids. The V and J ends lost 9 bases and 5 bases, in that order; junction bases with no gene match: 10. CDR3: CASMSGTGNTEAFF. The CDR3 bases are TGTGCCAGTATGTCCGGGACAGGGAATACTGAAGCTTTCTTT.

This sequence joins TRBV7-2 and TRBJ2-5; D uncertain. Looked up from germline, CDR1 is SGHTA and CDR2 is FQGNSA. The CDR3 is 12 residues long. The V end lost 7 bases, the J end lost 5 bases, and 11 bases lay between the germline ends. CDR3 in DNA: TGTGCCAGCACCCCAGGCTGGGAGACCCAGTACTTC. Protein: CASTPGWETQYF.

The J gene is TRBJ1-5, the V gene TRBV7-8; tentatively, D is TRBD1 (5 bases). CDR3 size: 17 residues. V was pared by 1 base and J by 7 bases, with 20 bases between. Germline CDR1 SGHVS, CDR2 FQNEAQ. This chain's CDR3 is CASSLDQGLGWSQPQHF. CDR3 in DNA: TGTGCCAGCAGCTTAGATCAGGGACTAGGCTGGAGCCAGCCCCAGCATTTT. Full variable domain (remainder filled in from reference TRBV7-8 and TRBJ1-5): GAGVSQSPRYKVAKRGQDVALRCDPISGHVSLFWYQQALGQGPEFLTYFQNEAQLDKSGLPSDRFFAERPEGSVSTLKIQRTQQEDSAVYLCASSLDQGLGWSQPQHFGDGTRLSIL.

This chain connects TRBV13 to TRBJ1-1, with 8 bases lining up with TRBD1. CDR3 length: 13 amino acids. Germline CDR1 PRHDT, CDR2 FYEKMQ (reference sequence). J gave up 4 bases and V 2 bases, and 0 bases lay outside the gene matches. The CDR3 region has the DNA TGTGCCAGCAGCTTAACAGGGGGCACTGAAGCTTTCTTT. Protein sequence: CASSLTGGTEAFF.